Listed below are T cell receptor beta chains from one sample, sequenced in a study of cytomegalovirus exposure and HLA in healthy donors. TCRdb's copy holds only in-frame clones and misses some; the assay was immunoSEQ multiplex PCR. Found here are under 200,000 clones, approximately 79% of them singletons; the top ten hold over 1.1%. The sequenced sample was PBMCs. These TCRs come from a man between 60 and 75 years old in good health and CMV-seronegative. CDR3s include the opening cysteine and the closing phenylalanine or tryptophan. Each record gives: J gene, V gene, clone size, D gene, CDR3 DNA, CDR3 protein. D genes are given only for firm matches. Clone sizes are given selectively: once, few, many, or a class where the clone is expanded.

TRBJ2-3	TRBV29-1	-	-	TGCAGCGTTGTTATCTACGAGCGGAGCACAGATACGCAGTATTTT	CSVVIYERSTDTQYF
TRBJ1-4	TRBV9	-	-	TGTGCCAGCACCCCGGACAGTGGGCCTGAAAAACTGTTTTTT	CASTPDSGPEKLFF
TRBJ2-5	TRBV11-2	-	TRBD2	TGTGCCAGCAGCTTAGGATCTAGCGGGAGGGCGGGGGAGACCCAGTACTTC	CASSLGSSGRAGETQYF
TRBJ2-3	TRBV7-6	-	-	TGTGCCAGCAGCTTAGATTCACAGGGGGGGACAGATACGCAGTATTTT	CASSLDSQGGTDTQYF
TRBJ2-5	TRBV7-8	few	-	TGTGCCAGCAGCTTAGGGACAGTTCAAGAGACCCAGTACTTC	CASSLGTVQETQYF
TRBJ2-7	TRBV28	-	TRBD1	TGTGCCAGCAGTTTCCCTGACAGGGGGACCTACGAGCAGTACTTC	CASSFPDRGTYEQYF
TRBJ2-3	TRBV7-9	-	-	TGTGCCAGCAGCTTATATGACTCTCCAGATACGCAGTATTTT	CASSLYDSPDTQYF
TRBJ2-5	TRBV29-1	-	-	TGCAGCGCATCCATTGCCGGGGGGACCCAGTACTTC	CSASIAGGTQYF
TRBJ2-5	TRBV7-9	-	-	TGTGCCAGCAGCCAACTCCTGGGGGACATCCAAGAGACCCAGTACTTC	CASSQLLGDIQETQYF
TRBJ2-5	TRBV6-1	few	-	TGTCCCAGCCGAGCCAGTCAGGGAAGCCAAGAGACCCAGTACTTC	CPSRASQGSQETQYF
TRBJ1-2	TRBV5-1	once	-	TGCGCCAGCAGCTTGGCCCTAGACTATGGCTACACCTTC	CASSLALDYGYTF